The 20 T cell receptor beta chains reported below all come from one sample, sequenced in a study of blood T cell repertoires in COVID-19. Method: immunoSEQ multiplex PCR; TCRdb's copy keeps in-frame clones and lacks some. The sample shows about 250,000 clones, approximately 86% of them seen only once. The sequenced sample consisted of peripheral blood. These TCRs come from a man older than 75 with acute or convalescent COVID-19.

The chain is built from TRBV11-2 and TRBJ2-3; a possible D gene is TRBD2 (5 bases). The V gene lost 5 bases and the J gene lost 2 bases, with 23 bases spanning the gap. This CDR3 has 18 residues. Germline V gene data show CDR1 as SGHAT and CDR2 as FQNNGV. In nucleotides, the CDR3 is TGTGCCAGCAGCCCCTTAGTGGGCACACACCGGGACACAGATACGCAGTATTTT. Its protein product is CASSPLVGTHRDTDTQYF.

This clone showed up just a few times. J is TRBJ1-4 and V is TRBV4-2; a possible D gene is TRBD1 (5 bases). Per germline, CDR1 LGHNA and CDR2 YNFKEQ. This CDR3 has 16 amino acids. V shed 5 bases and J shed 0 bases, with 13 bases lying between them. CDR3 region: CASSSTAGATNEKLFF. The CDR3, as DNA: TGTGCCAGCAGCTCAACGGCGGGGGCAACTAATGAAAAACTGTTTTTT.

CDR3 in DNA: TGTGCCAGCAGCTTACCCCGAGGGAGAGGGAACACTGAAGCTTTCTTT. Amino acid sequence: CASSLPRGRGNTEAFF. J is TRBJ1-1 and V is TRBV7-9; D not certain. Trimming stripped 2 bases from V and 1 base from J, with 14 bases between. The CDR3 loop spans 16 amino acids. Per germline, CDR1 SEHNR and CDR2 FQNEAQ (reference sequence).

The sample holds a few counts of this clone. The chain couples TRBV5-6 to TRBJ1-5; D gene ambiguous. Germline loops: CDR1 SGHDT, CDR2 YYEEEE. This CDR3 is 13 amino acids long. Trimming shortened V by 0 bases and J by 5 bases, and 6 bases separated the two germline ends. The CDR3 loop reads CASSLASHQPQHF. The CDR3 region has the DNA TGTGCCAGCAGCTTGGCCAGTCATCAGCCCCAGCATTTT.

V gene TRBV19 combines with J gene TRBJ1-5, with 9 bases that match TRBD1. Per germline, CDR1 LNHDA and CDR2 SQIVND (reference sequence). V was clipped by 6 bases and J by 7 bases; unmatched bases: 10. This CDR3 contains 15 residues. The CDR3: CASRGTGKLGQPQHF. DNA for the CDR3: TGTGCCAGTAGGGGGACAGGGAAGTTGGGACAGCCCCAGCATTTT.

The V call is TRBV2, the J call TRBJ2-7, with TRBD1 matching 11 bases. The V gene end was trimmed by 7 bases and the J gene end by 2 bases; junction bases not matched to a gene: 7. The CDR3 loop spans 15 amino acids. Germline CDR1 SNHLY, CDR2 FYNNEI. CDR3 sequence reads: CASTVEGQGAYEQYF. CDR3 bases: TGTGCCAGCACCGTTGAGGGACAGGGGGCCTACGAGCAGTACTTC.

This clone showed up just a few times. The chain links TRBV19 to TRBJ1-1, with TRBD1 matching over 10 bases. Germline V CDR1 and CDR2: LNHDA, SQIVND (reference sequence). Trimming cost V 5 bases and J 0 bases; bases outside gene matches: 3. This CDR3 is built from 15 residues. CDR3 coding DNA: TGTGCCAGTAGTTCGACAGGGGGCATGAACACTGAAGCTTTCTTT. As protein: CASSSTGGMNTEAFF.

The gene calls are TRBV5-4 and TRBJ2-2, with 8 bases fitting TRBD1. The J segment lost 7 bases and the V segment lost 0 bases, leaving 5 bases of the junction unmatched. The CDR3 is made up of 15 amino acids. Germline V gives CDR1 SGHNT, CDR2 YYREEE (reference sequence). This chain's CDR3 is CASSLGRGQGGELFF. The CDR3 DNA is TGTGCCAGCAGCTTGGGCAGGGGGCAAGGCGGGGAGCTGTTTTTT.

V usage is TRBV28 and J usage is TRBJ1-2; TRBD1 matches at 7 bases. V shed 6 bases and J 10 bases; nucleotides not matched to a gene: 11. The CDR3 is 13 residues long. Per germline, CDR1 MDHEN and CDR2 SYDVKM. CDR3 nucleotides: TGTGCCAGCAGCCTGGGACAGTTTACCGCCTACACCTTC. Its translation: CASSLGQFTAYTF.

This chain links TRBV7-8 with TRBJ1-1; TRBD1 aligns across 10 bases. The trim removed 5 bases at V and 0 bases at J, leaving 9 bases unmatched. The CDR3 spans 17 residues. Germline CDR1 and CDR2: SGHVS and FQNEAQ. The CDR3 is CASSTRTGGNMNTEAFF. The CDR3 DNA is TGTGCCAGCAGCACCCGGACAGGGGGGAATATGAACACTGAAGCTTTCTTT.

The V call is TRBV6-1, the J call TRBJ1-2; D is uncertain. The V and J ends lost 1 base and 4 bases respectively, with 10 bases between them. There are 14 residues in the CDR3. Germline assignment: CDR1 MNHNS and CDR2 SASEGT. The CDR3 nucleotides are TGTGCCAGCAGTGAAGGTCAAGAGATCTATGGCTACACCTTC. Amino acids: CASSEGQEIYGYTF.

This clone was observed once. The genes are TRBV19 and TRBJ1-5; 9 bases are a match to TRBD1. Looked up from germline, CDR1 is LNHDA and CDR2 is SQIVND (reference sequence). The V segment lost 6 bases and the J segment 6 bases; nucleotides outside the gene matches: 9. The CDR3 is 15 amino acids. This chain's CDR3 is CASSYRDREGQPQHF. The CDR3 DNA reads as TGTGCCAGTAGCTACCGGGACAGGGAGGGTCAGCCCCAGCATTTT. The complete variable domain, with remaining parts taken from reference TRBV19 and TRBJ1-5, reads DGGITQSPKYLFRKEGQNVTLSCEQNLNHDAMYWYRQDPGQGLRLIYYSQIVNDFQKGDIAEGYSVSREKKESFPLTVTSAQKNPTAFYLCASSYRDREGQPQHFGDGTRLSIL.

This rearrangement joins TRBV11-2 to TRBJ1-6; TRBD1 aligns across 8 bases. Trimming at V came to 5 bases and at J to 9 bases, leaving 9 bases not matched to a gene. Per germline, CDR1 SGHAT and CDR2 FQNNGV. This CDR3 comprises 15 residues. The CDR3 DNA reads TGTGCCAGCAGCATAAGACAGGGGTCAGGTTCACCCCTCCACTTT. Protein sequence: CASSIRQGSGSPLHF.

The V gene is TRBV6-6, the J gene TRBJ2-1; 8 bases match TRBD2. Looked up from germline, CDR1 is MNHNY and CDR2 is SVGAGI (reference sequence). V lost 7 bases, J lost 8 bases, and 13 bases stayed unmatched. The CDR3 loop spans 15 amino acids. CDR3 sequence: CASTRGLGNKDEQFF. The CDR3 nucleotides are TGTGCCAGCACCAGGGGACTAGGGAACAAGGATGAGCAGTTCTTC.

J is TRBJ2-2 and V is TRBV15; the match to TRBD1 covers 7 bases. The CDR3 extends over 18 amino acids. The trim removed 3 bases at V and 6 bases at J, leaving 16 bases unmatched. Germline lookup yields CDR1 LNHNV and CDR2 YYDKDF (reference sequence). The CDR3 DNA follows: TGTGCCACCAGCAGCATAGATCGGAGCGAGGGGGCGGCCGGGGAGCTGTTTTTT. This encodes CATSSIDRSEGAAGELFF.

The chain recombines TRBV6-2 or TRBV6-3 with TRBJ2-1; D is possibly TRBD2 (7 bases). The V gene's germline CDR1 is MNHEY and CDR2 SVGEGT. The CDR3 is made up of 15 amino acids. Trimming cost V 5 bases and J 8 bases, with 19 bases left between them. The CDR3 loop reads CASSTTGRGDHEQFF. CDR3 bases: TGTGCCAGCAGTACCACAGGGAGGGGGGATCATGAGCAGTTCTTC.

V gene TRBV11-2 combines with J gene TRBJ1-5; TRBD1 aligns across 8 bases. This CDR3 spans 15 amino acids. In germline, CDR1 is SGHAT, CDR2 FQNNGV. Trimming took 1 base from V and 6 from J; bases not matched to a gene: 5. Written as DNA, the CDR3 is TGTGCCAGCAGCTTAGGACAGGGGTTTGGTCAGCCCCAGCATTTT. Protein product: CASSLGQGFGQPQHF.

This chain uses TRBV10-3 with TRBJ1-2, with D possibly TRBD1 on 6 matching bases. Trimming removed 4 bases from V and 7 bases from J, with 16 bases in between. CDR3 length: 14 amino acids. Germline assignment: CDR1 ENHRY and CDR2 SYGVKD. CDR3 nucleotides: TGTGCCATCAGTGGGTTACAGGGAACTGGTGGCTACACCTTC. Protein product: CAISGLQGTGGYTF.

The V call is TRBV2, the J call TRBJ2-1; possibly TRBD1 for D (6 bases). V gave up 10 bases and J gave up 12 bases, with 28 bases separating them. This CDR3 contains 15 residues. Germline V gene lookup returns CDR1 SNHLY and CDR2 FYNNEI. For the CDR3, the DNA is TGTGCCACCCATTCCGGTGGGACAAGCATGTCGGTGCAGTTCTTC. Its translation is CATHSGGTSMSVQFF.

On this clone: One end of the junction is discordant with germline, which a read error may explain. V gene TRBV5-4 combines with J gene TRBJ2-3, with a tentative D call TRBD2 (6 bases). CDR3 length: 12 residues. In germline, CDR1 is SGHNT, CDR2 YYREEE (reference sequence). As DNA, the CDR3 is TGCGCTGGGGGGAAATGGGCAGATACGCAGTATTTT. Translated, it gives CAGGKWADTQYF.